Listed below are T cell receptor beta chains from one sample, sequenced in a study of T-cell reconstitution after alpha-beta-depleted transplantation in children. TCRdb redid the calling of the PCR reads with MiXCR, one entry per CDR3 protein. The profile covers about 610,000 distinct CDR3 sequences, with about 11% appearing a single time and roughly 3.9% taken by the ten largest. The sequences come from PBMCs from the stem cell graft donor, collected from the stem cell graft. These TCRs come from a human donor who donated a stem cell graft to a child with acute myeloid leukemia. CDR3s include the opening cysteine and the closing phenylalanine or tryptophan. Each record gives: V gene, D gene, clone size, J gene, CDR3 DNA, CDR3 protein. D genes are given only for firm matches. Expanded clones get a size class; other rows say once, few or many, or leave the size out.

V gene: TRBV5-1
D gene: TRBD2
clone size: few
J gene: TRBJ2-7
CDR3 DNA: TGCGCCAGCAGCAAAGCGGGAGGCAACTACGAGCAGTACTTC
CDR3 protein: CASSKAGGNYEQYF

V gene: TRBV18
D gene: NA
clone size: NA
J gene: TRBJ2-3
CDR3 DNA: TGTGCCAGCTCAGAGACTAGACCAGATACGCAGTATTTT
CDR3 protein: CASSETRPDTQYF

V gene: TRBV7-2
D gene: TRBD2
clone size: NA
J gene: TRBJ2-1
CDR3 DNA: TGTGCCAGCAGTCAAGACCCGCTAGCGGGGGCCGAGCAGTTCTTC
CDR3 protein: CASSQDPLAGAEQFF

V gene: TRBV30
D gene: TRBD1
clone size: NA
J gene: TRBJ2-4
CDR3 DNA: TGTGCCTGGGGAACCGGGACAGGGGCTAAAAACATTCAGTACTTC
CDR3 protein: CAWGTGTGAKNIQYF

V gene: TRBV20-1
D gene: TRBD2
clone size: few
J gene: TRBJ2-1
CDR3 DNA: TGCAGTGCTGAGGGAAATAGCGGGAGTTCGTACAATGAGCAGTTCTTC
CDR3 protein: CSAEGNSGSSYNEQFF

V gene: TRBV19
D gene: TRBD2
clone size: few
J gene: TRBJ2-1
CDR3 DNA: TGTGCCAGTCGTTCCTCGGGACTAGGAGACAATGAGCAGTTCTTC
CDR3 protein: CASRSSGLGDNEQFF

V gene: TRBV7-2
D gene: NA
clone size: few
J gene: TRBJ2-3
CDR3 DNA: TGTGCCAGCAGCCCAAGCCTAGGTCACAGCACAGATACGCAGTATTTT
CDR3 protein: CASSPSLGHSTDTQYF

V gene: TRBV6-1
D gene: NA
clone size: many
J gene: TRBJ2-6
CDR3 DNA: TGTGCCAGCAGTGGGAAATTGGGAGCGGGTGGGGCCAACGTCCTGACTTTC
CDR3 protein: CASSGKLGAGGANVLTF

V gene: TRBV7-2
D gene: NA
clone size: NA
J gene: TRBJ2-1
CDR3 DNA: TGTGCCAGCAGCTTAGGGACAGAGCCGCTCAATGAGCAGTTCTTC
CDR3 protein: CASSLGTEPLNEQFF

V gene: TRBV15
D gene: NA
clone size: many
J gene: TRBJ1-1
CDR3 DNA: TGTGCCACTCAGGGGAACACTGAAGCTTTCTTT
CDR3 protein: CATQGNTEAFF

V gene: TRBV6-5
D gene: TRBD1
clone size: few
J gene: TRBJ1-2
CDR3 DNA: TGTGCCAGCAGTTACCCTACAGGGGTGGGGTATGGCTACACCTTC
CDR3 protein: CASSYPTGVGYGYTF

V gene: TRBV30
D gene: NA
clone size: few
J gene: TRBJ1-1
CDR3 DNA: TGTGCCTGGAGCCCCCGTTCTGGGTTGGTGAACACTGAAGCTTTCTTT
CDR3 protein: CAWSPRSGLVNTEAFF

V gene: TRBV5-5
D gene: TRBD2
clone size: NA
J gene: TRBJ2-7
CDR3 DNA: TGTGCCAGCAGCTTGGCCCTCGGGGGGACCTACGAGCAGTACTTC
CDR3 protein: CASSLALGGTYEQYF

V gene: TRBV7-2
D gene: NA
clone size: few
J gene: TRBJ2-2
CDR3 DNA: TGTGCCAGCGGAGAAGGATCGAACACCGGGGAGCTGTTTTTT
CDR3 protein: CASGEGSNTGELFF

V gene: TRBV30
D gene: TRBD1
clone size: NA
J gene: TRBJ1-5
CDR3 DNA: TGTGCCTGGAGTGTCACAGGGGACCCCAATCAGCCCCAGCATTTT
CDR3 protein: CAWSVTGDPNQPQHF

V gene: TRBV29-1
D gene: TRBD1
clone size: few
J gene: TRBJ2-1
CDR3 DNA: TGCAGCGTTGGACAGGGGGAAGGGAATGAGCAGTTCTTC
CDR3 protein: CSVGQGEGNEQFF

V gene: TRBV20-1
D gene: NA
clone size: few
J gene: TRBJ2-1
CDR3 DNA: TGCAGTGCTGCGCCGGGTCCTGAGCAGTTCTTC
CDR3 protein: CSAAPGPEQFF